Below, 20 T cell receptor beta chains from the same sample are listed, as sequenced in a study of T cells in women clearing cervical HPV infection. Clones were sequenced by immunoSEQ multiplex PCR, and TCRdb holds only the in-frame ones, with some missing. This specimen shows 18,000 or so clones; the ten leading clones hold roughly an eighth. Specimen: blood buffy coat. Source of these receptors: a woman between 18 and 69 years old with a cervical HPV16 infection that either progressed to CIN3+ or cleared (not recorded which).

A note on this clone: The CDR3 end lies 3 residues beyond the end of the read and is filled in from the germline J gene. This sequence joins TRBV5-1 and TRBJ2-5; D perhaps matches TRBD1 (5 bases). Trimming removed 1 base at V and 4 bases at J, with 14 bases between. This CDR3 has 15 amino acids. CDR1 SGHRS and CDR2 YFSETQ come from the germline V gene. This CDR3 reads CASSLNDGRAETQYF. The covered CDR3 bases are TGCGCCAGCAGCTTGAACGATGGCAGGGCAGAGACC.

With regard to this clone: The read gets to within 3 residues of the CDR3 end, and the germline J gene fills in the rest. The chain combines TRBV30 with TRBJ1-2; 7 positions match TRBD1. CDR1 is GTSNPN, CDR2 SVGIG, per germline (reference sequence). The CDR3 has 13 residues. Partial CDR3 DNA: TGTGCCTGGAGTGGACAGGGAAAGGGAGGC. It encodes CAWSGQGKGG. The whole CDR3 protein reads CAWSGQGKGGYTF.

The covered CDR3 bases are TGTGCCAGCAGTTTAATTACCGGGACAGGGGGCCCCGGGGAG. Translating gives CASSLITGTGGPGE. In full, the CDR3 is CASSLITGTGGPGELFF. V usage is TRBV28 and J usage is TRBJ2-2; 12 positions match TRBD1. The read is 3 residues too short to cover the CDR3 end, so that end is filled in from the germline J gene. The germline V gene encodes CDR1 MDHEN and CDR2 SYDVKM. V shed 2 bases, J shed 6 bases, and the junction held 7 bases outside the gene matches. CDR3 length equals 17 residues.

Turning to this clone: With the read ending 3 residues before the CDR3 end, the germline J gene is used to fill in that end. The chain has TRBV28 and TRBJ1-1; D not resolved. CDR1 and CDR2 from the germline V gene are MDHEN and SYDVKM. V shed 7 bases and J shed 5 bases, with 17 bases lying between them. This CDR3 contains 14 residues. The CDR3 loop is CASMAPRGRTEAFF. The DNA read from the CDR3 is TGTGCCAGCATGGCCCCACGCGGGAGGACTGAA.

Turning to this clone: Its ends do not fully match the called genes, so a read error is possible. The read terminates 3 residues ahead of where the CDR3 ends, so the germline J gene completes it. The chain links TRBV4-2 to TRBJ1-5; D gene unclear. The CDR3 spans 14 residues. CDR1 is LGHNA and CDR2 is YNFKEQ in the germline V gene. CDR3 in amino acids: CASSQEYSNQPQHF. Incomplete CDR3 DNA: TGCGCCAGCAGCCAAGAGTATAGCAATCAGCCC.

Regarding this clone: The read falls 3 residues short of the CDR3 end, and the missing part is taken from the germline J gene. The chain uses TRBV20-1 and TRBJ2-7; possible D gene TRBD1, 5 bases. Between the trimmed V and J ends, which lost 7 bases and 2 bases, there was a span of 18 bases. Germline values: CDR1 DFQATT, CDR2 SNEGSKA (reference sequence). The CDR3 consists of 14 residues. CDR3 amino acids: CSVAEWAGTYEQYF. Partial CDR3 DNA: TGCAGTGTCGCGGAATGGGCAGGGACCTACGAG.

Remarks on this clone: The read finishes 3 residues shy of the CDR3 end, and the germline J gene is used to complete it. This rearrangement joins TRBV20-1 to TRBJ2-3; TRBD1 agrees at 9 bases. Germline trimming cut 5 bases from V and 2 bases from J; bases unmatched to any gene: 5. Germline assignment: CDR1 DFQATT and CDR2 SNEGSKA (reference sequence). This CDR3 spans 14 amino acids. The CDR3: CSAPRDRATDTQYF. CDR3 DNA (partial): TGCAGTGCTCCAAGGGACAGGGCCACAGATACG.

A note on this clone: The read stops 3 residues short of the end of the CDR3; the missing end is completed from the germline J gene. The chain uses TRBV19 and TRBJ1-6, with 11 bases identical to TRBD1. The junction had 1 base not matched to a gene; V was cut back by 9 bases and J by 9 bases. CDR1 and CDR2 from the germline V gene are LNHDA and SQIVND (reference sequence). The CDR3 length is 12 residues. CDR3 DNA (partial): TGTGCCAGCGGGACAGGGGGTTCACCC. Translation gives CASGTGGSP. The CDR3 as a whole reads CASGTGGSPLHF.

On this clone: The read ends 3 residues early relative to the CDR3; the germline J gene fills the gap. This chain connects TRBV12-3 or TRBV12-4 to TRBJ2-7; a possible D gene is TRBD1 (6 bases). The V gene lost 0 bases and the J gene lost 0 bases, with 12 bases spanning the gap. CDR3 size: 16 residues. The CDR3 loop reads CASSLARDTSSYEQYF. Incomplete CDR3 DNA: TGTGCCAGCAGTTTAGCACGGGACACGAGCTCCTACGAG.

A remark on this clone: The CDR3 extends 3 residues past the end of the read, so its final part is completed from the germline J gene. This sequence joins TRBV11-2 and TRBJ1-2, with D perhaps TRBD1 (6 bases). Trimming cost V 5 bases and J 2 bases, with 9 bases left between them. CDR3 length: 13 residues. CDR1 SGHAT and CDR2 FQNNGV come from the germline V gene. The CDR3 spells CASSPDRNYGYTF. CDR3 bases read: TGTGCCAGCAGCCCAGACAGGAACTATGGC.

About this clone: The read terminates 3 residues ahead of where the CDR3 ends, so the germline J gene completes it. The J gene is TRBJ2-5, the V gene TRBV20-1, with 8 bases that match TRBD2. The V gene end was trimmed by 3 bases and the J gene end by 3 bases; junction bases not matched to a gene: 6. CDR1 DFQATT and CDR2 SNEGSKA come from the germline V gene (reference sequence). The CDR3 has 14 amino acids. CDR3 bases read: TGCAGTGCTAGGGCGGGTAGCGGGAAAGAGACC. It encodes CSARAGSGKET. Given in full, the CDR3 is CSARAGSGKETQYF.

On this clone: The CDR3 end lies 3 residues beyond the end of the read and is filled in from the germline J gene. The chain carries TRBV20-1 and TRBJ1-1, with 10 bases identical to TRBD1. CDR1 and CDR2 from the germline V gene are DFQATT and SNEGSKA (reference sequence). V dropped 4 bases and J dropped 6; count of bases not matched to a gene: 5. This CDR3 contains 13 residues. The sequenced part of the CDR3 DNA is TGCAGTGCTACTCGGACAGGGGGGGCTGAA. Amino acid sequence: CSATRTGGAE. The full CDR3 is CSATRTGGAEAFF.

On this clone itself: The missing CDR3 end, 3 residues past where the read stops, is filled in from the germline J gene. This sequence joins TRBV7-9 and TRBJ1-4; D is possibly TRBD1 (5 bases). The CDR3 has 15 residues. The germline V gene has CDR1 SEHNR and CDR2 FQNEAQ (reference sequence). V gave up 0 bases and J gave up 8 bases, with 13 bases separating them. This CDR3 is CASSLARRGSEKLFF. The CDR3 bases that were read are TGTGCCAGCAGCTTAGCGAGACGGGGGAGCGAAAAA.

CDR3 sequence: CASIWTGDYYEQYF. CDR3 DNA (partial): TGTGCCAGCATTTGGACAGGGGACTACTACGAG. The chain is built from TRBV2 and TRBJ2-7, with 9 bases aligning to TRBD1. With the read ending 3 residues before the CDR3 end, the germline J gene is used to fill in that end. Germline CDR1 is SNHLY and CDR2 is FYNNEI. V gave up 7 bases and J gave up 3 bases; unmatched junction bases: 7. The CDR3 runs to 14 residues.

CDR3: CASSITGQGANGELFF. CDR3 DNA (partial): TGTGCCAGTAGTATTACGGGACAGGGGGCAAACGGGGAG. V usage is TRBV19 and J usage is TRBJ2-2, with 12 bases matching TRBD1. The CDR3 end falls 3 residues outside the read, so it is completed with the germline J gene. Germline V gene data show CDR1 as LNHDA and CDR2 as SQIVND (reference sequence). CDR3 length equals 16 residues. With 3 bases clipped from V and 7 bases from J, the junction kept 6 bases outside the gene matches.

Regarding this clone: Coverage ceases 3 residues before the CDR3 finishes, and the germline J gene fills in the end. The chain has TRBV7-9 and TRBJ1-3; weak D call: TRBD1 (6 bases). This CDR3 is built from 14 residues. Between the trimmed V and J ends, which lost 1 base and 2 bases, there was a span of 6 bases. The germline V gene encodes CDR1 SEHNR and CDR2 FQNEAQ (reference sequence). CDR3 sequence: CASSLDRAGNTIYF. The part of the CDR3 DNA that was read is TGTGCCAGCAGCTTAGACAGGGCTGGAAACACC.

Concerning this clone itself: The read falls 3 residues short of the CDR3 end, and the missing part is taken from the germline J gene. The genes are TRBV29-1 and TRBJ1-1, with D tentatively TRBD1 (5 bases). The CDR3 is 12 amino acids. CDR1 is SQVTM, CDR2 ANQGSEA, per germline. Deletions cut 7 bases from V and 4 bases from J, with 13 bases between. The CDR3 bases that were read are TGCAGCGCGCGGGGGTTTGCCACTGAA. Its protein is CSARGFATE. The full CDR3 sequence reads CSARGFATEAFF.

Of note for this clone: The read falls 3 residues short of the CDR3 end, and the missing part is taken from the germline J gene. The chain links TRBV2 to TRBJ1-4, with TRBD1 identical over 7 bases. Per the germline V gene, CDR1 is SNHLY and CDR2 is FYNNEI. The CDR3 has 15 residues. V was pared by 4 bases and J by 3 bases, with 5 bases of the junction left unmatched. The CDR3 DNA, read in part, is TGTGCCAGCAGTGGTCCAGGGACAGCTAATGAAAAA. This encodes CASSGPGTANEK. The CDR3 in full is CASSGPGTANEKLFF.

On this clone: The read terminates 3 residues before the CDR3 end, so the remaining end is supplied by the germline J gene. The chain joins TRBV5-1 to TRBJ2-5; TRBD2 agrees at 10 bases. The junction had 6 bases not matched to a gene; V was cut back by 0 bases and J by 4 bases. The CDR3 is 16 amino acids. Germline loops: CDR1 SGHRS, CDR2 YFSETQ. The covered CDR3 bases are TGCGCCAGCAGCTTGGGGAGCGGGGGGGCCCGAGAGACC. Residues: CASSLGSGGARET. In full, the CDR3 is CASSLGSGGARETQYF.

Turning to this clone: The CDR3 extends 3 residues past the end of the read, so its final part is completed from the germline J gene. The chain has TRBV18 and TRBJ1-1; the match to TRBD1 covers 12 bases. Germline V gene data show CDR1 as KGHSH and CDR2 as LQKENI. V was pared by 0 bases and J by 4 bases, with 12 bases of the junction left unmatched. The CDR3 extends over 19 amino acids. The part of the CDR3 DNA that was read is TGTGCCAGCTCACCACCTAGGGGACAGGGGGCAATCGTGGGCACTGAA. The encoded protein is CASSPPRGQGAIVGTE. Given in full, the CDR3 is CASSPPRGQGAIVGTEAFF.